A selection of T cell receptor beta chains follows, all from one sample in a study of blood T cell repertoires in COVID-19. TCRdb keeps only in-frame clones here, not all; method: immunoSEQ multiplex PCR. The table shows approximately 440,000 clones, with about 87% occurring only once. Sequencing used peripheral blood. The receptors here all came from a woman aged 50 to 60 with COVID-19, enrolled during active disease. Each CDR3 is given with its conserved first and last residue. D genes are given only for firm matches. Size tells how often a clone was seen (once, few, many) or the class of an expanded clone, and some rows leave it out.

cdr3_nt	cdr3_aa	d_call	v_call	j_call	clone_size
TGTGCCAGCAGCTTAGCGCTCCAGGGCGGCGGCTACACCTTC	CASSLALQGGGYTF	-	TRBV7-2	TRBJ1-2	-
TGTGCCAGCAGTACCACAAGGAGAGAGCAGTACTTC	CASSTTRREQYF	-	TRBV27	TRBJ2-7	-
TGTGCCAGCAGAGTCCGACAGGGGCGTAATGAAAAACTGTTTTTT	CASRVRQGRNEKLFF	TRBD1	TRBV27	TRBJ1-4	-
TGTGCCAGCAGCCGGGACACCACTAACTATGGCTACACCTTC	CASSRDTTNYGYTF	-	TRBV7-2	TRBJ1-2	few
TGTGCCAGCAGCACGAGGGTGGAGTCCTACAATGAGCAGTTCTTC	CASSTRVESYNEQFF	-	TRBV7-8	TRBJ2-1	-
TGTGCCAGCAGCTTAGTGGCGGGGGTCTTACCCTACGAGCAGTACTTC	CASSLVAGVLPYEQYF	TRBD2	TRBV7-9	TRBJ2-7	-
TGTGCCAGCAGTGACGGGACAGGAACATACGGGCAGCCCCAGCATTTT	CASSDGTGTYGQPQHF	TRBD1	TRBV6-1	TRBJ1-5	once
TGTGCCAGCAGCTTAGGACTGGAGAACACTGAAGCTTTCTTT	CASSLGLENTEAFF	-	TRBV11-1	TRBJ1-1	-
TGTGCCAGCAGCCACGGGACAGACACTACCCCCCTCCACTTT	CASSHGTDTTPLHF	TRBD1	TRBV7-3	TRBJ1-6	-
TGTGCCAGCAGTCCCTACAGGGTTTGGGGGTCTGGAAACACCATATATTTT	CASSPYRVWGSGNTIYF	-	TRBV27	TRBJ1-3	-